This T cell receptor beta chain emerged from a study of blood T cell repertoires in COVID-19. Participant-reported clinical history was the basis for cohort assignment. The length of the CDR3 is 16 residues. J gave up 2 bases and V 3 bases, and 9 bases lay outside the gene matches. Germline CDR1 reads SGHDT; CDR2 reads YYEEEE. Per the original methods: Scientists estimated how many nucleated cells there were by amplifying reference gene primers. Method: immunoSEQ multiplex PCR; TCRdb's copy keeps in-frame clones and lacks some. V and J calls and clone size are those listed in that table; D and trimming were worked out from the DNA. The data show 290,000 or so clones, around nine tenths seen once.

The chain recombines TRBV5-6 with TRBJ2-3; 7 bases are shared with TRBD2. The receptor was isolated from a woman younger than 35 who had recovered from COVID-19. Sequencing was performed on PBMCs or T cells enriched from blood (not recorded which). The CDR3 here is CASSYLAEGFTDTQYF. The CDR3 DNA sequence: TGTGCCAGCAGCTATCTAGCGGAGGGCTTCACAGATACGCAGTATTTT.